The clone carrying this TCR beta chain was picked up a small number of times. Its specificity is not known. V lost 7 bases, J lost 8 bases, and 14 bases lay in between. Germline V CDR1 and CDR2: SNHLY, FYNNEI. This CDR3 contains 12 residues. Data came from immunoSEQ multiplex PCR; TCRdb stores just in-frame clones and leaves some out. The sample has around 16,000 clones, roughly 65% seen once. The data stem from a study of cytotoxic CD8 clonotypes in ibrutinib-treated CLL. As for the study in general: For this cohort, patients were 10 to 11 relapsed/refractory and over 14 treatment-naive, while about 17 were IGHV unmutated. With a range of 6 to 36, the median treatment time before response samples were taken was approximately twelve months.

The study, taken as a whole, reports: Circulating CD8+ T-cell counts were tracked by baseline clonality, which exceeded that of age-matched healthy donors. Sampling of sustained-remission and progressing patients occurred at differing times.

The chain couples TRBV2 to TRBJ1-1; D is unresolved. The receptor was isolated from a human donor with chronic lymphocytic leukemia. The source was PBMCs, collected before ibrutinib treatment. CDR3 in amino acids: CASNLGSYEAFF. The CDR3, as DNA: TGTGCCAGCAACCTCGGGAGTTACGAAGCTTTCTTT.